This T cell receptor (beta chain) was captured by sequencing in a study of blood T cells in healthy people across ages (dated by TCRdb to the mid-2010s). Describing the broader study: Template switching captured roughly one uniquely barcoded TCR beta cDNA molecule per two T cells in model experiments. Using deep sequencing normalized with unique cDNA molecular identifiers, the study measured how TCR beta repertoire diversity changes with age. Donors were grouped into four age groups: young (average 16 years), middle-aged (around 39), aged (around 56) and long-lived (about 82). To avoid experimental bias, donors of different ages were randomly spread across the sequencing lanes. For two donors (one aged 18 to 29 and one aged 80 or older), the study analyzed two additional independent replicas of 1 million unique cDNA reads from the same blood draw. Results and caveats for the whole study, not just this receptor: Estimates of total diversity based on one million sequenced T cells were considered lower bounds and underestimates. Since profiling was done on bulk unsorted PBMCs, naive and antigen-experienced compartments could not be conclusively compared. There was a strong correlation between observed TCR beta diversity and the percentage of naive T cells measured by flow cytometry. Compared with the aged group, the long-lived group had more naive CD4+ T cells, fewer expanded clones and increased TCR diversity, a pattern suggesting age selection. As age increased, observed TCR beta diversity per million T cells dropped in a roughly linear way, and a significant reduction was already evident by age 40. Because the CMV infection status of the donors was unknown, age-related changes in expanded clonotypes may potentially have been confounded.

The donors were roughly 39 Caucasian individuals from Russia, aged roughly 6 to 100 years, who were systemically healthy. Each donor gave approximately 9.4 milliliters of peripheral blood, drawn into EDTA-treated Vacutainer tubes. PBMCs were isolated by Ficoll-Paque density-gradient centrifugation, with at least 6 million obtained per sample. Total RNA was extracted from PBMCs with Trizol reagent, with at least 6 micrograms obtained per sample. The percentages of naive CD45RAhigh/CD27high T cells were determined by flow cytometry on a PBMC aliquot from every donor. The library was built by means of 5' RACE. Sequenced on an Illumina HiSeq 2500. A second PCR of 7 to 11 cycles was performed with a sample-barcoded 5' primer and a J-beta primer mix. A unique molecular identifier was introduced onto each TCR beta cDNA molecule by a template-switch 5' adaptor carrying 12 random nucleotides. At least 2.5 million CDR3-containing paired-end reads were obtained from each sample. The Mint cDNA synthesis kit, primed by a TRBC-specific oligonucleotide, was used to synthesize first-strand cDNA from all RNA. Following uracil-DNA glycosylase treatment, all cDNA underwent a first 18-cycle PCR with the universal primers M1SS and BC2_uni_R. The study's own analysis went as follows. For normalization, 1 million high-quality reads were randomly selected from each sample, with every read carrying a distinct molecular identifier. Reads with shared molecular identifiers were discarded instead of being binned into consensus sequences. CDR3 identification, clonotype clustering and error correction used MiTCR with a Q25 quality threshold and the strictest error-elimination algorithm. A nonparametric unseen species model with Euler transformation was used to estimate lower-bound total TCR beta diversity. The public reads were run again by TCRdb, first through fastp at Q25 and then through MiXCR, and only productive beta chains were kept. CDR3 protein duplicates are merged, each entry listing the most common genes and DNA. TCRdb's processing, not the authors', yielded these V and J calls. The sample table contains approximately 600,000 distinct CDR3 sequences; only one count was recorded for under 70% of them. The ten largest clones take up around 37% of the sample.

Comment on this clonotype: Its recognized antigen is unknown. Mismatch with germline at one junction end may stem from a read error.

The sequence came from a man aged 55-75 years in good health. The sample comprised blood.

The CDR3 corresponds to CATKGGVSTETQYF. The nucleotide sequence is TGTGCCACCAAGGGGGGGGTAAGCACAGAGACGCAGTATTTT. The sequence links TRBV27 to TRBJ2-3; D gene: possibly TRBD2, on 7 matching bases. Its CDR3 holds 14 amino acids, cysteine through phenylalanine. Only the CDR3 portion is preserved as DNA: 42 bases, with reading frame beginning at the first base. From the germline V gene (reference sequence), CDR1 is MNHEY and CDR2 is SMNVEV.